The TCR beta chain under discussion was sequenced for a study of cytomegalovirus exposure and HLA in healthy donors. The PCR made use of 60 Vbeta and 13 Jbeta primers. Authors' analysis steps: Later, tens of millions of unique TCR beta chains were counted in an analysis, and about 10 million of them were shared. Generated by immunoSEQ multiplex PCR, the TCRdb table keeps only in-frame clones and is missing some. V, J and clone size are those of that table, while D and trimming were read from the DNA. The sample lists about 220,000 clones, roughly 75% occurring once. The V end lost 3 bases, the J end lost 4 bases, and 18 bases lay between the germline ends. CDR3 length: 16 residues. Germline lookup yields CDR1 LNHDA and CDR2 SQIVND (reference sequence).

This chain links TRBV19 with TRBJ1-1; maybe TRBD1 (5 bases). Specimen: PBMCs. This TCR was sampled from a woman between 25 and 40 years old in good health and CMV-seronegative. Written as DNA, the CDR3 is TGTGCCAGTAGTATTGGACACCAGGTTTACGGCACTGAAGCTTTCTTT. Amino acids: CASSIGHQVYGTEAFF.